The 8 T cell receptor beta chains listed next were all sequenced from one sample in a study of T-cell reconstitution after alpha-beta-depleted transplantation in children. During its preparation, the TCRbeta library received unique molecular identifiers. TCRdb reprocessed the PCR reads via MiXCR and lists one record per CDR3 protein. The sample carries about 540,000 distinct CDR3 sequences, about 18% recorded once. The sample here was PBMCs from the stem cell graft donor, taken from the stem cell graft. The receptors come from a human donor who donated a stem cell graft to a child with acute lymphoblastic leukemia.

A word on this clonotype: The germline gene is not matched at one end of the junction; a read error may be the cause. This chain uses TRBV29-1 with TRBJ2-1; 10 nucleotides align to TRBD2. The V gene's germline CDR1 is SQVTM and CDR2 ANQGSEA. The CDR3 totals 17 residues. CDR3 amino acids: CSVEGTSAPSLYNEQFF. CDR3 in DNA: TGCAGCGTGGAAGGGACTAGCGCCCCAAGCCTATACAATGAGCAGTTCTTC.

This clonotype has a handful of counts. The chain joins TRBV20-1 to TRBJ2-7, with D unclear. Germline assignment: CDR1 DFQATT and CDR2 SNEGSKA (reference sequence). With 3 bases removed from V and 0 bases from J, the gap between germline ends came to 15 bases. This CDR3 has 15 residues. The CDR3 sequence is CSARQPSWSSYEQYF. CDR3 in DNA: TGCAGTGCTAGGCAACCGAGCTGGAGCTCCTACGAGCAGTACTTC.

The CDR3 loop reads CSVWTGRNTIYF. The CDR3 DNA follows: TGCAGCGTCTGGACAGGCAGAAACACCATATATTTT. This chain uses TRBV29-1 with TRBJ1-3, with TRBD1 matching over 7 bases. The J segment lost 5 bases and the V segment lost 6 bases, leaving 4 bases of the junction unmatched. This CDR3 is built from 12 residues. Per the germline V gene, CDR1 is SQVTM and CDR2 is ANQGSEA.

The rearrangement joins TRBV20-1 to TRBJ2-1; D may correspond to TRBD1 or TRBD2 (5 bases each). Germline V gives CDR1 DFQATT, CDR2 SNEGSKA (reference sequence). V was shortened by 5 bases and J by 9 bases, with 23 bases between the two germline ends. This CDR3 contains 15 residues. CDR3 sequence: CSALGTVRRSTEQFF. The CDR3 bases are TGCAGTGCTCTGGGGACCGTCCGGCGTAGTACTGAGCAGTTCTTC.

This chain links TRBV6-5 with TRBJ1-2; D is ambiguous. This CDR3 is 15 amino acids long. Germline CDR1 MNHEY, CDR2 SVGAGI. Trimming pared 0 bases from V and 3 bases from J, leaving 11 bases between. CDR3 protein: CASSYSRTGYYGYTF. As DNA, the CDR3 is TGTGCCAGCAGTTACTCGAGGACGGGGTACTATGGCTACACCTTC.

V usage is TRBV6-1 and J usage is TRBJ1-2, with 7 nucleotides matching TRBD1. The germline gives CDR1 MNHNS, CDR2 SASEGT. The CDR3 covers 14 residues. Germline trimming cut 6 bases from V and 4 bases from J; bases unmatched to any gene: 8. DNA for the CDR3: TGTGCCAGCAGCCCGAACAGGGGTGGCTATGGCTACACCTTC. As protein: CASSPNRGGYGYTF.

About this clonotype: At one end, the junction sequence differs from germline, possibly due to a read error. The chain combines TRBV4-2 with TRBJ2-4; possible D gene TRBD1, 6 bases. This CDR3 contains 16 residues. Germline CDR1 is LGHNA and CDR2 is YNFKEQ. CDR3 amino acids: CASSPQGGLAKNSQYF. In DNA, the CDR3 is TGTGCCAGCAGCCCACAGGGTGGGCTAGCCAAAAACAGTCAGTACTTC.

DNA for the CDR3: TGTGCCAGCTCACCTAACCTCATAGCGGGAGGGGCCTACGAGCAGTACTTC. Protein product: CASSPNLIAGGAYEQYF. The chain has TRBV18 and TRBJ2-7, with TRBD2 matching 11 bases. This CDR3 spans 17 amino acids. J gave up 2 bases and V 3 bases, and 9 bases lay outside the gene matches. The germline V gene has CDR1 KGHSH and CDR2 LQKENI.